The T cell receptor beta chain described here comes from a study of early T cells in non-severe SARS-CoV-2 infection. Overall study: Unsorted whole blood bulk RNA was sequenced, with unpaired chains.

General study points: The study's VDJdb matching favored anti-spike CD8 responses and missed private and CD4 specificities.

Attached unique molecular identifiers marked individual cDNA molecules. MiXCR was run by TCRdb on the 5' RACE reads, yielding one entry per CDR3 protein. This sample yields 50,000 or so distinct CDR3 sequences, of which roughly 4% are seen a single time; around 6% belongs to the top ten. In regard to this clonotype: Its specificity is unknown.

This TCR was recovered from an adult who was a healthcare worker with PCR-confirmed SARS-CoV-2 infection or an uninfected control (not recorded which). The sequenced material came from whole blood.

The CDR3: CASRGLAGSTDTQYF. CDR3 sequence (DNA): TGTGCCAGCAGGGGGTTAGCGGGAAGCACAGATACGCAGTATTTT. This chain joins TRBV2 and TRBJ2-3, with 8 bases matching TRBD2. This CDR3 is built from 15 residues. Trimming at V came to 6 bases and at J to 0 bases, leaving 5 bases not matched to a gene. Per germline, CDR1 SNHLY and CDR2 FYNNEI. Supplemented by reference TRBV2 and TRBJ2-3, the full variable domain reads EPEVTQTPSHQVTQMGQEVILRCVPISNHLYFYWYRQILGQKVEFLVSFYNNEISEKSEIFDDQFSVERPDGSNFTLKIRSTKLEDSAMYFCASRGLAGSTDTQYFGPGTRLTVL.